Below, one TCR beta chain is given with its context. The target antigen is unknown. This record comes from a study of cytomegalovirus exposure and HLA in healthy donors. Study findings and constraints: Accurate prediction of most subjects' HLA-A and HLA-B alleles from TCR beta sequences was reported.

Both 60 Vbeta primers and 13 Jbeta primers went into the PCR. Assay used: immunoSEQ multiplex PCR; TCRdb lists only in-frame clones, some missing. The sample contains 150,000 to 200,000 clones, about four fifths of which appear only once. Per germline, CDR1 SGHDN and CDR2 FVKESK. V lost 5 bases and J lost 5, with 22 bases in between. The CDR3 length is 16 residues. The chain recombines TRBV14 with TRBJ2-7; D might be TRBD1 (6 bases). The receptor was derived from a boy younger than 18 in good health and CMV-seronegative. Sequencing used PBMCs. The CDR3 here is CASSLTGTPYQNEQYF. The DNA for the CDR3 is TGTGCCAGCAGCTTAACCGGGACACCCTATCAGAACGAGCAGTACTTC.